This TCR beta chain is drawn from a study of blood T cell repertoires in COVID-19. Study-wide context: Some COVID-19 samples were acute and others convalescent; all came from the United States, Italy and Spain. The analysed material was cDNA or gDNA that came from T cells, B-cell-depleted T cells, or PBMCs.

Per the study methods: It was from reference gene primer amplification that nucleated cell counts were estimated. TCRdb's copy holds only in-frame clones and misses some; the assay was immunoSEQ multiplex PCR. Clonal size and the V and J genes are those of that table, whereas D and trimming came from the DNA. The top ten clones hold 2% to 2.5% of a sample with approximately 270,000 clones, approximately 91% of them seen once. V was cut by 8 bases and J by 4 bases, with 14 bases left in between. The CDR3 is 13 amino acids. CDR1 is GTSNPN and CDR2 is SVGIG in the germline V gene (reference sequence). Sequences were obtained from peripheral blood. This chain uses TRBV30 with TRBJ2-2; the D is unclear. The receptor was derived from a man aged 50 to 59 with acute or convalescent COVID-19. Written as DNA, the CDR3 is TGTGCCCTGACTGGCATTTTCACCGGGGAGCTGTTTTTT. This encodes CALTGIFTGELFF.